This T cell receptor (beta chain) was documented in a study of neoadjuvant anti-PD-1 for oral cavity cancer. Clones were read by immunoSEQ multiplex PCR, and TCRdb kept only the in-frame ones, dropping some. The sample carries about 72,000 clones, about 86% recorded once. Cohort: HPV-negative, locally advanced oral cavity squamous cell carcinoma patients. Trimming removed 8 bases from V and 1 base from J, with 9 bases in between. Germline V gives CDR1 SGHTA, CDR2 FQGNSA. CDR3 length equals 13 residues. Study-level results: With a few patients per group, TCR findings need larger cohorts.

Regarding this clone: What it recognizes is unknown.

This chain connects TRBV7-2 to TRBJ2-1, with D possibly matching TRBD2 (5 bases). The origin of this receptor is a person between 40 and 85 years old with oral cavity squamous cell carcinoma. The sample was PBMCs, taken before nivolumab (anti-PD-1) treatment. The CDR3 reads CASRRASYNEQFF. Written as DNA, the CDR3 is TGTGCCAGCCGGCGGGCTTCCTACAATGAGCAGTTCTTC.